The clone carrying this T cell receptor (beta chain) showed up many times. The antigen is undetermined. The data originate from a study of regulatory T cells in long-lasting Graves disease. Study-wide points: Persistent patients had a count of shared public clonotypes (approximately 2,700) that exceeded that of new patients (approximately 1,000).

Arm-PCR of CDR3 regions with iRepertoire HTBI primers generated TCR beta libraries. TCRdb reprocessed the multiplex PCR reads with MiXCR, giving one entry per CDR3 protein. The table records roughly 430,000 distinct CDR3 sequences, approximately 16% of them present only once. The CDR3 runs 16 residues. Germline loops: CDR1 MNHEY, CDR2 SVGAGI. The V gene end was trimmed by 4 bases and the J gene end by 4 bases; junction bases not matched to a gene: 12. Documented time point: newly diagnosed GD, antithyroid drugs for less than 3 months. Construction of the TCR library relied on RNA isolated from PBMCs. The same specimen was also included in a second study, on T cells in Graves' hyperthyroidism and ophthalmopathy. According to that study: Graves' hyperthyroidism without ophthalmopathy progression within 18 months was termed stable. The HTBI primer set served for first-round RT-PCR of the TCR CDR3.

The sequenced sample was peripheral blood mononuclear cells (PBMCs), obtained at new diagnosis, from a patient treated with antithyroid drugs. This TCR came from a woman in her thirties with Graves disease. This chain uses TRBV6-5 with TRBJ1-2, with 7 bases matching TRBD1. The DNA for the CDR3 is TGTGCCAGCAGTTCGGGACAGATCCCCATCGGCTATGGCTACACCTTC. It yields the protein CASSSGQIPIGYGYTF.